This T cell receptor (beta chain) was sequenced in a study of Ad26.COV2.S vaccination and SARS-CoV-2 variants. Study details: Donor got 5x10^10 or 1x10^11 viral particles of Ad26.COV2.S. Study conclusions and caveats: There was a possibility that the TCR breadth and depth analyses underestimated total T cell responses. After vaccination, reports described spike-specific CD8+ and CD4+ T cell responses as showing substantial breadth.

On this clone: Its antigen is unidentified.

Treatment specified: roughly 20 received Ad26.COV2.S at low or high dose, single or two shots; 5 received placebo; per-sample allocation not given. Sampling was done on day 63 after the first vaccine or placebo injection. The trim removed 5 bases at V and 1 base at J, leaving 4 bases unmatched. Germline loops: CDR1 MNHNY, CDR2 SVGAGI (reference sequence). The CDR3 is made up of 16 amino acids. TCRdb's table, derived via immunoSEQ multiplex PCR, lists solely in-frame clones and lacks some. This table has some 450,000 clones, 90% appearing once. The V and J genes are TRBV6-6 and TRBJ1-6, with 8 bases identical to TRBD1. This sample comprised peripheral blood, obtained in a trial of Ad26.COV2.S vaccine versus placebo. This sequence was found in a person aged 18-60 years who received the Ad26.COV2.S COVID-19 vaccine or a placebo. CDR3 in amino acids: CASSRQGWSYNSPLHF. For the CDR3, the DNA is TGTGCCAGCAGTCGACAGGGGTGGTCCTATAATTCACCCCTCCACTTT.